The 26 T cell receptor beta chains presented below share a single source sample, sequenced in a study of T-cell reconstitution after alpha-beta-depleted transplantation in children. Unique molecular identifiers were incorporated when the TCRbeta library was constructed. TCRdb fed the PCR reads into MiXCR, producing one record per CDR3 protein. The repertoire holds approximately 500,000 distinct CDR3 sequences, with 8% to 11% as singletons. The sample consisted of PBMCs, taken before TCRalphabeta/CD19-depleted stem cell transplant. These receptors were collected from a child under 10 years old with inherited bone marrow failure, due to receive a stem cell transplant.

As for this clonotype: This may come from a read error, since a much larger clone is one base off. The chain joins TRBV7-9 to TRBJ2-1, with 9 bases aligning to TRBD1. Per the germline V gene, CDR1 is SEHNR and CDR2 is FQNEAQ (reference sequence). The CDR3 is 14 amino acids. The CDR3 DNA reads as TGTGCCACCTTTCAACAGGGGGCTAACAATGACCAGTTCTTC. It translates to CATFQQGANNDQFF.

In this sample, this clonotype turned up many times. The chain links TRBV6-5 to TRBJ2-1, with D unclear. The CDR3 extends over 12 amino acids. The germline gives CDR1 MNHEY, CDR2 SVGAGI. The ends were cut back, 5 bases at V and 7 bases at J, with 9 bases in the middle. CDR3 region: CASSGLGNEQFF. The DNA of the CDR3 is TGTGCCAGCAGTGGCTTGGGAAATGAGCAGTTCTTC.

With regard to this clonotype: A much larger clone lies one base from this, so it may be a read error. This sequence joins TRBV10-3 and TRBJ1-3; D not resolved. There are 15 residues in the CDR3. V was shortened by 2 bases and J by 0 bases, with 8 bases between the two germline ends. CDR1 and CDR2 (germline): ENHRY, SYGVKD. The CDR3 region has the DNA TGTGCCATCAGTGAGCAGGAGCACTCTGGAAACACCATATATTTT. It is translated as CAISEQEHSGNTIYF.

This clonotype was recorded a few times. V and J are TRBV2 and TRBJ2-6, with D perhaps matching TRBD1 (6 bases). V gave up 8 bases and J gave up 1 base, with 12 bases separating them. CDR1 is SNHLY and CDR2 is FYNNEI in the germline V gene. The CDR3 consists of 15 residues. CDR3 DNA sequence: TGTGCCAGCGGCAGGGGCGAGTCTGGGGCCAACGTCCTGACTTTC. It yields the protein CASGRGESGANVLTF.

CDR3 region: CASSLFHEQFF. CDR3 nucleotide sequence: TGTGCCAGCAGCTTATTCCATGAGCAGTTCTTC. This chain links TRBV13 with TRBJ2-1; D uncertain. CDR3 length equals 11 residues. V shed 2 bases and J shed 8 bases, with 4 bases lying between them. CDR1 is PRHDT and CDR2 is FYEKMQ in the germline V gene (reference sequence).

This clonotype was observed at least ten times. The chain joins TRBV19 to TRBJ1-2, with D possibly TRBD1 on 6 matching bases. The CDR3 is made up of 13 amino acids. Between the trimmed V and J ends, which lost 5 bases and 8 bases, there was a span of 15 bases. From germline, CDR1 is LNHDA and CDR2 SQIVND (reference sequence). CDR3 residues: CASSLPTGWGYTF. The CDR3 coding sequence is TGTGCCAGTAGTCTCCCGACAGGATGGGGCTACACCTTC.

In this sample, this clonotype turned up many times. V usage is TRBV4-3 and J usage is TRBJ2-4; TRBD2 matches 10 bases. CDR1 is LGHNA and CDR2 is YSLEER in the germline V gene. The CDR3 consists of 19 residues. Unmatched junction bases numbered 10, after V lost 0 bases and J lost 2 bases. DNA for the CDR3: TGCGCCAGCAGCCAAGACCCCAGGACTAGCGGATATACCAAAAACATTCAGTACTTC. It is translated as CASSQDPRTSGYTKNIQYF.

This clonotype was observed once. The chain joins TRBV10-3 to TRBJ1-5, with D perhaps matching TRBD1 (5 bases). Germline CDR1 ENHRY, CDR2 SYGVKD. Trimming shortened V by 2 bases and J by 3 bases, and 8 bases separated the two germline ends. The CDR3 consists of 14 residues. The DNA for the CDR3 is TGTGCCATCAGTGAGCCGGGACTCAATCAGCCCCAGCATTTT. This translates into CAISEPGLNQPQHF.

This clonotype was counted many times. The genes are TRBV11-2 and TRBJ1-3; D might be TRBD1 (5 bases). The CDR3 loop spans 17 amino acids. Trimming removed 0 bases at V and 2 bases at J, with 14 bases between. CDR1 SGHAT and CDR2 FQNNGV come from the germline V gene. The CDR3 DNA is TGTGCCAGCAGCTTAGATTCGGTCTGGGGGACTGGAAACACCATATATTTT. Its protein product is CASSLDSVWGTGNTIYF.

In regard to this clonotype: This may be a read error: a much more frequent sequence differs by one nucleotide. The rearrangement joins TRBV4-2 to TRBJ2-1; a possible D gene is TRBD1 (6 bases). Germline CDR1 is LGHNA and CDR2 is YNFKEQ. V shed 8 bases and J shed 6 bases, with 20 bases lying between them. The length of the CDR3 is 15 residues. CDR3 amino acids: CASCPFEGVLNEQFF. The CDR3, as DNA: TGTGCCAGCTGCCCTTTCGAGGGGGTGCTCAATGAGCAGTTCTTC.

Note on this clonotype: A much larger clone differs by one base, so this may be a read error. V usage is TRBV4-3 and J usage is TRBJ1-2; D gene uncertain. The CDR3 is 12 amino acids. In germline, CDR1 is LGHNA, CDR2 YSLEER. V gave up 1 base and J gave up 7 bases, with 7 bases separating them. Here the CDR3 reads CASSQATFGYTF. The CDR3 nucleotides read TGCGCCAGCAGCCAAGCAACTTTTGGCTACACCTTC.

This clonotype was recorded at least ten times. J is TRBJ2-5 and V is TRBV4-3; D uncertain. The ends were cut back, 3 bases at V and 5 bases at J, with 13 bases in the middle. CDR1 is LGHNA and CDR2 is YSLEER in the germline V gene. The CDR3 loop spans 14 amino acids. The CDR3 DNA is TGCGCCAGCAGCCATAGGACGCGAGCTGAGACCCAGTACTTC. Protein: CASSHRTRAETQYF.

This clonotype was observed a few times. J is TRBJ1-6 and V is TRBV20-1; TRBD1 might be the D (6 bases). V gave up 3 bases and J gave up 6 bases, with 15 bases separating them. Germline V lookup: CDR1 DFQATT, CDR2 SNEGSKA (reference sequence). This CDR3 spans 15 amino acids. The CDR3 reads CSASTRTEANSPLHF. The CDR3 region has the DNA TGCAGTGCTAGTACCCGGACAGAAGCTAATTCACCCCTCCACTTT.

The chain has TRBV12-3 or TRBV12-4 and TRBJ2-1, with TRBD1 identical over 7 bases. This CDR3 spans 16 amino acids. V was clipped by 1 base and J by 6 bases; unmatched bases: 9. The CDR3 sequence is CASSLDPGQQGNEQFF. The CDR3 DNA sequence: TGTGCCAGCAGTTTAGATCCGGGACAGCAGGGCAATGAGCAGTTCTTC.

CDR3 nucleotides: TGCAGTGCTCCCGGGACTAGGGGGCAAGAGACCCAGTACTTC. Its translation is CSAPGTRGQETQYF. The gene calls are TRBV20-1 and TRBJ2-5, with 8 bases aligning to TRBD2. The J segment lost 2 bases and the V segment lost 5 bases, leaving 7 bases of the junction unmatched. Germline assignment: CDR1 DFQATT and CDR2 SNEGSKA (reference sequence). The CDR3 contains 14 residues.

In its sample, this clonotype was seen many times. The genes are TRBV7-2 and TRBJ2-3; 7 bases are shared with TRBD1. The CDR3 is 16 amino acids. The V gene's germline CDR1 is SGHTA and CDR2 FQGNSA. The V segment lost 5 bases and the J segment 1 base; nucleotides outside the gene matches: 9. The CDR3 spells CASSAGRGRRTDTQYF. The CDR3 DNA reads as TGTGCCAGCAGCGCAGGCAGGGGGAGACGCACAGATACGCAGTATTTT.

There are a few counts of this clonotype. The chain combines TRBV12-3 or TRBV12-4 with TRBJ2-7; maybe TRBD2 (5 bases). The ends were cut back, 8 bases at V and 3 bases at J, with 8 bases in the middle. This CDR3 has 11 residues. The CDR3 reads CASGSFYEQYF. CDR3 bases: TGTGCCAGCGGGAGTTTCTACGAGCAGTACTTC.

CDR3 residues: CATEDSLIRDTGELFF. The CDR3 DNA follows: TGTGCCACCGAGGATAGCCTGATTCGGGACACCGGGGAGCTGTTTTTT. The rearrangement links TRBV15 to TRBJ2-2; D gene ambiguous. This CDR3 region has 16 residues. Germline V gives CDR1 LNHNV, CDR2 YYDKDF (reference sequence). Trimming left V 8 bases short and J 3 bases short, with 19 bases between.

This clonotype was detected ten times or more. This sequence joins TRBV29-1 and TRBJ2-3, with D possibly TRBD2 on 6 matching bases. The V and J ends lost 7 bases and 11 bases respectively, with 16 bases between them. Germline-derived CDR1 and CDR2 are SQVTM and ANQGSEA. The CDR3 spans 11 residues. The CDR3 is CSESFGGLQYF. CDR3 coding DNA: TGCAGCGAGTCCTTCGGGGGTTTGCAGTATTTT.

This clonotype was counted many times. The rearrangement uses TRBV6-4 and TRBJ2-3; 13 bases fit TRBD2. CDR1 and CDR2 from the germline V gene are MRHNA and SNTAGT. V gave up 6 bases and J gave up 8 bases; unmatched junction bases: 32. The CDR3 totals 23 residues. DNA for the CDR3: TGTGCCAGCAGGCAACCCGGCCGCAGGGGGGTACTAGCGGGAGGGCCAATAGTGGCTACGCAGTATTTT. It codes for CASRQPGRRGVLAGGPIVATQYF.

This clonotype occurred many times. This CDR3 is CSALKPAGTQYF. The CDR3 DNA sequence: TGCAGTGCCCTAAAGCCAGCAGGAACCCAGTACTTC. The genes are TRBV20-1 and TRBJ2-5; no clear D gene. The CDR3 spans 12 residues. V was shortened by 6 bases and J by 8 bases, with 16 bases between the two germline ends. CDR1 and CDR2 from the germline V gene are DFQATT and SNEGSKA (reference sequence).

This clonotype was seen repeatedly, ten times or more. This chain uses TRBV10-3 with TRBJ2-3; tentatively, D is TRBD2 (5 bases). The V gene's germline CDR1 is ENHRY and CDR2 SYGVKD. The V end was cut by 0 bases, the J end by 10 bases, with 14 bases between. CDR3 length: 14 residues. The CDR3 protein is CAISESTGVEAQYF. CDR3 nucleotide sequence: TGTGCCATCAGTGAGTCGACGGGTGTGGAGGCGCAGTATTTT.

The chain links TRBV29-1 to TRBJ2-1; a possible D gene is TRBD2 (6 bases). This CDR3 is 13 amino acids long. Trimming stripped 6 bases from V and 7 bases from J, with 16 bases between. The V gene's germline CDR1 is SQVTM and CDR2 ANQGSEA. CDR3 region: CSVDRGEGNEQFF. Written as DNA, the CDR3 is TGCAGCGTAGATCGCGGGGAAGGGAATGAGCAGTTCTTC.

The chain carries TRBV12-3 or TRBV12-4 and TRBJ2-1, with 10 bases that match TRBD2. With V trimmed by 6 bases and J by 4 bases, 9 bases remained unmatched. This CDR3 has 16 residues. The CDR3 DNA is TGTGCCAGCAGCCCCCCCGGGACTAGCGCTTACAATGAGCAGTTCTTC. Residues: CASSPPGTSAYNEQFF.

V usage is TRBV15 and J usage is TRBJ2-7; 15 bases match TRBD2. The CDR3 has 17 amino acids. CDR1 and CDR2 (germline): LNHNV, YYDKDF (reference sequence). The V and J ends lost 3 bases and 4 bases, in that order; junction bases with no gene match: 7. The DNA of the CDR3 is TGTGCCACCAGCAGTCTTGTCGGACTAGCGGGAGGGTACGAGCAGTACTTC. This translates into CATSSLVGLAGGYEQYF.

The chain recombines TRBV12-3 or TRBV12-4 with TRBJ2-1; 7 bases agree with TRBD1. The ends lost 6 bases at V and 2 bases at J; junction bases unmatched: 7. This CDR3 is 15 amino acids long. CDR3 sequence reads: CASSAGQATYNEQFF. The DNA for the CDR3 is TGTGCCAGCAGCGCAGGACAGGCGACCTACAATGAGCAGTTCTTC.